This paragraph covers one T cell receptor (beta chain) sequence. This sample stems from a study of cytomegalovirus exposure and HLA in healthy donors. Germline V gives CDR1 KGHSH, CDR2 LQKENI. The CDR3 runs to 17 residues. The V gene lost 0 bases and the J gene lost 2 bases, with 15 bases spanning the gap. PCR employed 60 Vbeta and 13 Jbeta primers. This table comes from immunoSEQ multiplex PCR, and its TCRdb copy is limited to in-frame clones, with some not included. The sample holds approximately 130,000 clones; 76% are singletons and the top ten take about 2%. Sequences were obtained from PBMCs. This clonotype was sampled from a female donor in good health and CMV-seropositive. V is TRBV18 and J is TRBJ2-3, with D possibly being TRBD2 (6 bases). This CDR3 is CASSPPEGGDPTDTQYF. The CDR3 coding sequence is TGTGCCAGCTCACCACCGGAGGGTGGGGACCCCACAGATACGCAGTATTTT. The variable domain in full, completed from reference TRBV18 and TRBJ2-3, reads NAGVMQNPRHLVRRRGQEARLRCSPMKGHSHVYWYRQLPEEGLKFMVYLQKENIIDESGMPKERFSAEFPKEGPSILRIQQVVRGDSAAYFCASSPPEGGDPTDTQYFGPGTRLTVL.